This TCR beta chain was obtained from a study of lymphopenia after photon versus proton radiotherapy. Study-wide results and limits: Survival link was tested only in deceased patients; proton benefit remains a possibility. Under photons, naive T cells and diversity fell while effector/memory populations rose. After the lymphocyte nadir, photon-treated repertoires showed oligoclonal expansion, especially of CD8+ Temra cells.

Notes on this clone: Its antigen is as yet unknown. At one boundary the junction diverges from the germline segment, which might be a read error.

CDR3 length: 15 amino acids. The germline CDR1 and CDR2 sequences are LNHDA and SQIVND (reference sequence). Method: immunoSEQ multiplex PCR; TCRdb's copy keeps in-frame clones and lacks some. The profile shows about 61,000 clones, 75% to 90% of them singletons. This specimen consisted of peripheral blood, obtained from a patient treated with photon-based radiotherapy. The chain has TRBV19 and TRBJ2-5; 8 bases agree with TRBD1. The sequence was collected from a man between 35 and 55 years old with gastric cancer. CDR3 amino acids: CASSPRDRTQEIQYF. The CDR3 DNA is TGTGCCAGTAGTCCCCGGGACAGGACCCAAGAGATCCAGTACTTC. Full variable domain (remainder filled in from reference TRBV19 and TRBJ2-5): DGGITQSPKYLFRKEGQNVTLSCEQNLNHDAMYWYRQDPGQGLRLIYYSQIVNDFQKGDIAEGYSVSREKKESFPLTVTSAQKNPTAFYLCASSPRDRTQEIQYFGPGTRLLVL.